Sequencing of this T cell receptor (beta chain) was carried out in a study of response to subunit inactivated influenza vaccine. TCRdb used MiXCR to reprocess the RT-PCR reads, holding one entry per CDR3 protein. The sample lists approximately 500,000 distinct CDR3 sequences; roughly a quarter were seen once. Trimming cost V 0 bases and J 9 bases, with 6 bases left between them. The germline V gene has CDR1 MNHEY and CDR2 SVGAGI. The CDR3 extends over 13 amino acids. These data also featured in a second study, about T cells expressing NK-cell markers. In that study: TCR beta cDNA was made by 5'RACE template switching with UMIs. The authors derived TCR beta repertoires from sorted CD3+CD56+NKG2C+, CD3+CD56+NKG2C- and CD3+CD56-NKG2C+ T cells. Just one sequenced donor of eight was HCMV-seronegative, while seven were seropositive. The study found dominant NKG2C+ clonotypes at roughly 1.0-7.5% of CD8+ T cells in about six donors. The study found these clonotypes also leading the CD3+CD56-NKG2C+ fraction in a few donors.

This TCR derives from a man aged 45-65 years who received an inactivated influenza vaccine. Sequencing was performed on CD4+ T cells sorted from PBMCs, taken about 12 days after vaccination. This chain connects TRBV6-5 to TRBJ1-6; D uncertain. CDR3 DNA: TGTGCCAGCAGTTACTCGAGTACTTCACCCCTCCACTTT. Its translation is CASSYSSTSPLHF.